The clone carrying this TCR beta chain is deemed medium-sized. Its antigen is currently unknown. From germline, CDR1 is SEHNR and CDR2 FQNEAQ (reference sequence). Trimming took 3 bases from V and 2 from J, leaving 11 bases between them. The CDR3 consists of 15 residues. This sample is drawn from a study of early T cells in non-severe SARS-CoV-2 infection. The study, taken as a whole, reports: VDJdb matching skewed toward anti-spike CD8 responses, missing private and CD4 specificities.

TCRdb independently ran MiXCR on the 5' RACE reads; one entry per CDR3 protein. Here the sample spans tens of thousands of distinct CDR3 sequences, 3% to 4.5% being singletons. The receptor comes from an adult who was a healthcare worker with PCR-confirmed SARS-CoV-2 infection or an uninfected control (not recorded which). J is TRBJ2-1 and V is TRBV7-9; D might be TRBD2 (6 bases). The sequencing sample was made of whole blood. CDR3 bases: TGTGCCAGCAGCTTTGGGGGAGGCCCCTACAATGAGCAGTTCTTC. As protein: CASSFGGGPYNEQFF.